These T cell receptor beta chains were read from a single sample in a study of T-cell reconstitution after alpha-beta-depleted transplantation in children. MiXCR, run by TCRdb on the PCR reads, gives a single entry per CDR3 protein. Here the sample spans some 240,000 distinct CDR3 sequences, roughly a tenth being singletons. This material consisted of PBMCs from the stem cell graft donor, taken from the stem cell graft. These receptors all stem from a human donor who donated a stem cell graft to a child with SCID. Both conserved end residues are part of each CDR3. A D gene is named only where the DNA matches it firmly. Rows give clone size only sometimes, using once, few, many, or a class for an expanded clone.

CDR3aa,CDR3nt,v_gene,d_gene,abundance,j_gene
CASSSTGFAEAFF,TGTGCCAGCAGTTCCACAGGGTTCGCTGAAGCTTTCTTT,TRBV12-3/TRBV12-4,-,many,TRBJ1-1
CASSVGRPGYFTDTQYF,TGTGCCAGCAGCGTAGGCAGACCGGGATACTTCACAGATACGCAGTATTTT,TRBV9,-,many,TRBJ2-3
CASSLYPNSGNTIYF,TGTGCCAGCAGCTTGTATCCGAACTCTGGAAACACCATATATTTT,TRBV5-5,-,-,TRBJ1-3
CASSFPQGQPRSPLHF,TGTGCCAGCAGTTTCCCCCAGGGCCAGCCACGTTCACCCCTCCACTTT,TRBV28,-,many,TRBJ1-6
CASSLTGGTDTQYF,TGTGCCAGCAGTTTGACAGGGGGCACAGATACGCAGTATTTT,TRBV12-3/TRBV12-4,TRBD1,many,TRBJ2-3
CASSLEDYGYTF,TGCGCCAGCAGCTTGGAGGATTATGGCTACACCTTC,TRBV5-1,-,many,TRBJ1-2
CASSLDVGTNEKLFF,TGTGCCAGCAGCTTAGACGTGGGAACTAATGAAAAACTGTTTTTT,TRBV7-9,-,many,TRBJ1-4
CSASSISLPGETQYF,TGCAGTGCTAGCTCCATTAGCCTCCCGGGGGAGACCCAGTACTTC,TRBV20-1,-,many,TRBJ2-5
CSAAWTPNTEAFF,TGCAGTGCTGCATGGACACCGAACACTGAAGCTTTCTTT,TRBV20-1,-,many,TRBJ1-1
CASSLARYEQYF,TGTGCCAGCAGCTTAGCGCGCTACGAGCAGTACTTC,TRBV7-9,-,many,TRBJ2-7
CASSPGMPTGSNTGELFF,TGTGCCAGCAGTCCGGGAATGCCGACAGGGTCTAACACCGGGGAGCTGTTTTTT,TRBV12-3/TRBV12-4,TRBD1,many,TRBJ2-2
CASSQVSGGSYEQYF,TGTGCCAGCAGCCAAGTTAGCGGGGGGTCCTACGAGCAGTACTTC,TRBV3-1,TRBD2,few,TRBJ2-7
CSVEEGSGELFF,TGCAGCGTTGAAGAGGGTTCCGGGGAGCTGTTTTTT,TRBV29-1,-,many,TRBJ2-2
CASKMGQIYGYTF,TGTGCCAGCAAAATGGGACAAATCTATGGCTACACCTTC,TRBV6-6,-,many,TRBJ1-2
CASSISSQGYPYEQYF,TGTGCCAGTAGTATTAGCTCACAAGGCTATCCCTACGAGCAGTACTTC,TRBV19,-,many,TRBJ2-7
CASSQQGTTRNTIYF,TGTGCCAGCAGCCAACAGGGAACAACGAGAAACACCATATATTTT,TRBV7-9,-,-,TRBJ1-3
CASSQGLAAAGPWVLGEQFF,TGTGCCAGCAGCCAAGGACTAGCGGCCGCGGGACCCTGGGTCCTCGGTGAGCAGTTCTTC,TRBV14,TRBD2,many,TRBJ2-1
CASSLGYRTDTQYF,TGCGCCAGCAGCTTGGGGTACAGAACAGATACGCAGTATTTT,TRBV5-1,-,many,TRBJ2-3
CSAFPSSGGNEQFF,TGCAGTGCTTTTCCCTCTAGCGGGGGGAATGAGCAGTTCTTC,TRBV20-1,TRBD2,many,TRBJ2-1
CASSQATGGYGYTF,TGCGCCAGCAGCCAAGCGACAGGAGGTTATGGCTACACCTTC,TRBV4-3,-,many,TRBJ1-2
CASAPEGGWNTEAFF,TGTGCCAGCGCCCCCGAGGGGGGATGGAACACTGAAGCTTTCTTT,TRBV6-1,-,many,TRBJ1-1
CASSPGLAGGSWSDTQYF,TGCGCCAGCAGCCCGGGACTAGCGGGGGGCTCCTGGTCAGATACGCAGTATTTT,TRBV5-1,TRBD2,many,TRBJ2-3
CASSPYPDYNEQFF,TGTGCCAGCTCACCGTATCCAGATTACAATGAGCAGTTCTTC,TRBV18,-,few,TRBJ2-1
CASSFQGSDTQYF,TGTGCCAGCAGTTTTCAGGGTTCAGATACGCAGTATTTT,TRBV12-3/TRBV12-4,-,many,TRBJ2-3
CAGAGEFYRDTGELFF,TGCGCCGGGGCAGGGGAATTTTATCGAGACACCGGGGAGCTGTTTTTT,TRBV20-1,-,many,TRBJ2-2
CASSLDFRTSETQYF,TGCGCCAGCAGCTTGGATTTTAGGACATCAGAGACCCAGTACTTC,TRBV5-1,-,many,TRBJ2-5
CASSLDRKNYGYTF,TGCGCCAGCAGCCTGGACAGGAAAAACTATGGCTACACCTTC,TRBV5-1,TRBD1,many,TRBJ1-2
CASSLSGQGSSPLHF,TGTGCCAGCAGCTTATCCGGGCAGGGATCTTCACCCCTCCACTTT,TRBV7-3,-,many,TRBJ1-6
CASSLQPPNTEAFF,TGCGCCAGCAGCCTCCAGCCCCCGAACACTGAAGCTTTCTTT,TRBV5-1,-,many,TRBJ1-1
CASSSGLAGVSETQYF,TGCGCCAGCAGCTCCGGACTAGCGGGGGTTTCGGAGACCCAGTACTTC,TRBV5-1,TRBD2,many,TRBJ2-5
CASSFSLRGLGSYEQYF,TGTGCCAGCAGCTTCTCCCTCAGGGGACTAGGCTCCTACGAGCAGTACTTC,TRBV7-6,TRBD2,few,TRBJ2-7
CATSATSGGASYNEQFF,TGTGCCACCAGTGCGACTAGCGGGGGGGCTTCCTACAATGAGCAGTTCTTC,TRBV24-1,TRBD2,many,TRBJ2-1
CASSRGQGDNQPQHF,TGTGCCAGCAGTAGGGGACAGGGCGACAATCAGCCCCAGCATTTT,TRBV12-3/TRBV12-4,TRBD1,many,TRBJ1-5
CASSDFFQETQYF,TGTGCCAGCTCGGATTTTTTCCAAGAGACCCAGTACTTC,TRBV18,-,many,TRBJ2-5
CSARAGASYNEQFF,TGCAGCGCGCGAGCGGGGGCATCCTACAATGAGCAGTTCTTC,TRBV29-1,TRBD2,many,TRBJ2-1
CSDKQGAGEAFF,TGCAGCGACAAACAGGGGGCAGGTGAAGCTTTCTTT,TRBV29-1,TRBD1,many,TRBJ1-1
CASSPWSMNTEAFF,TGCGCCAGCAGCCCGTGGAGCATGAACACTGAAGCTTTCTTT,TRBV5-1,-,many,TRBJ1-1
CASSLLGRELFF,TGTGCCAGCAGTTTACTAGGTCGGGAGCTGTTTTTT,TRBV12-3/TRBV12-4,-,many,TRBJ2-2
CASSYSGNSNQPQHF,TGTGCCAGCAGTTACTCAGGGAATAGCAATCAGCCCCAGCATTTT,TRBV6-5,-,many,TRBJ1-5
CSAAEPGSYEQYF,TGCAGTGCTGCAGAGCCGGGCTCCTACGAGCAGTACTTC,TRBV20-1,-,many,TRBJ2-7
CASSDGQAYGYTF,TGCGCCAGCAGCGATGGACAAGCCTATGGCTACACCTTC,TRBV5-1,-,many,TRBJ1-2
CSARTGQETQYF,TGCAGTGCTAGGACAGGACAAGAGACCCAGTACTTC,TRBV20-1,-,many,TRBJ2-5
CASSLAPVRRAGTEAFF,TGTGCCAGCAGCTTGGCACCCGTGCGACGGGCGGGCACTGAAGCTTTCTTT,TRBV7-2,-,many,TRBJ1-1
CASSFLGLAANEQFF,TGTGCCAGCAGTTTTCTGGGACTAGCCGCCAATGAGCAGTTCTTC,TRBV2,TRBD2,many,TRBJ2-1
CASSQIYEQYF,TGTGCCAGCAGCCAGATCTACGAGCAGTACTTC,TRBV3-1,-,many,TRBJ2-7
CASSVRPSSYNEQFF,TGTGCCAGCAGCGTTCGGCCCAGCTCCTACAATGAGCAGTTCTTC,TRBV9,-,many,TRBJ2-1
CASSQGGGSYNEQFF,TGTGCCAGCAGCCAAGGGGGGGGGTCCTACAATGAGCAGTTCTTC,TRBV4-2,TRBD2,-,TRBJ2-1
CASSGTMQPINYGYTF,TGTGCCAGCAGCGGAACGATGCAGCCTATTAACTATGGCTACACCTTC,TRBV9,-,few,TRBJ1-2
CASSPPTGTNTEAFF,TGTGCCAGCAGTCCTCCGACAGGGACGAACACTGAAGCTTTCTTT,TRBV12-3/TRBV12-4,TRBD1,many,TRBJ1-1
CASSFHWDNEKLFF,TGTGCCAGCAGCTTTCACTGGGATAATGAAAAACTGTTTTTT,TRBV7-9,-,many,TRBJ1-4
CASSLAGSREQFF,TGCGCCAGCAGCTTGGCAGGTTCCAGGGAGCAGTTCTTC,TRBV5-1,-,-,TRBJ2-1
CASSPLGRENTGELFF,TGTGCCAGCAGCCCCTTGGGCAGGGAGAACACCGGGGAGCTGTTTTTT,TRBV5-5,-,many,TRBJ2-2
CASSVKFGRTEAFF,TGTGCCAGCAGTGTGAAGTTCGGAAGGACTGAAGCTTTCTTT,TRBV7-2,-,many,TRBJ1-1
CSSTGAGTDTQYF,TGCAGCTCGACAGGGGCTGGCACAGATACGCAGTATTTT,TRBV29-1,TRBD1,many,TRBJ2-3
CASSSPGTGRTGELFF,TGTGCCAGCAGCTCCCCCGGGACAGGGAGGACCGGGGAGCTGTTTTTT,TRBV7-3,TRBD1,many,TRBJ2-2
CASSATWLSTGELFF,TGCGCCAGCAGCGCGACTTGGCTCTCCACCGGGGAGCTGTTTTTT,TRBV5-1,-,many,TRBJ2-2
CASSPMTSGYNEQFF,TGCGCCAGCAGCCCTATGACTAGCGGGTACAATGAGCAGTTCTTC,TRBV5-1,TRBD2,many,TRBJ2-1
CASSLALDHYGYTF,TGTGCCAGCAGCTTAGCGCTGGATCACTATGGCTACACCTTC,TRBV7-2,-,many,TRBJ1-2